This T cell receptor (beta chain) was recovered during a study of CD8 T cells in ankylosing spondylitis. This clonotype was found many times. Its matching antigen is unknown. The study, taken as a whole, reports: It appeared that ankylosing spondylitis blood was characterized by a TCR beta motif of several highly homologous variants. Those disease-linked clones were CD8+; they were also relatively rare in peripheral blood. Matched ankylosing spondylitis synovial fluid reportedly showed significant enrichment of disease-linked clones.

J was trimmed by 1 base and V by 5 bases; bases with no gene match: 3. The CDR3 extends over 15 amino acids. Germline V gene lookup returns CDR1 SGDLS and CDR2 YYNGEE. Quantitative 5'-RACE with molecular barcodes generated TCR beta libraries. TCRdb redid the calling of the 5' RACE reads with MiXCR, one entry per CDR3 protein. The sample gives tens of thousands of distinct CDR3 sequences, just over 2.5% of which show up once; roughly 7.7% is in the top ten. The sequenced sample was blood, either unsorted or a sorted T cell fraction (not recorded which). The rearrangement joins TRBV9 to TRBJ2-2; TRBD2 matches 9 bases. This TCR derives from a female donor with ankylosing spondylitis or in good health (not recorded which). The CDR3 DNA reads as TGTGCCAGCAGTAGGACTAGCGTGAACACCGGGGAGCTGTTTTTT. Protein: CASSRTSVNTGELFF.